The 10 T cell receptor beta chains below come from one sample, sequenced in a study of blood T cell repertoires in COVID-19. The method was immunoSEQ multiplex PCR; TCRdb's version includes in-frame clones alone and lacks a portion of them. The repertoire consists of approximately 68,000 clones, with about 80% occurring once and the leading ten covering about 6.5%. The sequenced sample was peripheral blood. These receptors were obtained from a woman aged 55-70 years with acute or convalescent COVID-19.

The chain recombines TRBV5-5 with TRBJ1-6; 9 positions agree with TRBD1. The CDR3 consists of 16 residues. Germline V gene data show CDR1 as SGHKS and CDR2 as YYEKEE (reference sequence). J lost 7 bases, V lost 0 bases, and 5 bases had no gene match. The chain's CDR3 is CASSLEQGALNSPLHF. The CDR3 DNA reads as TGTGCCAGCAGCTTGGAACAGGGGGCCTTAAATTCACCCCTCCACTTT.

This chain links TRBV14 with TRBJ2-7; 7 bases fit TRBD1. The CDR3 spans 14 residues. Per germline, CDR1 SGHDN and CDR2 FVKESK. The J segment lost 3 bases and the V segment lost 4 bases, leaving 6 bases of the junction unmatched. The CDR3 nucleotides are TGTGCCAGCAGCCTGGGACAGACGTACTACGAGCAGTACTTC. It specifies CASSLGQTYYEQYF.

The genes are TRBV6-6 and TRBJ2-5; TRBD1 agrees at 10 bases. Germline trimming cut 3 bases from V and 4 bases from J; bases unmatched to any gene: 5. Germline assignment: CDR1 MNHNY and CDR2 SVGAGI (reference sequence). This CDR3 comprises 15 residues. CDR3 sequence (DNA): TGTGCCAGCAGTTATGGACAGGGGGGATCAGAGACCCAGTACTTC. Protein sequence: CASSYGQGGSETQYF.

The rearrangement links TRBV2 to TRBJ2-1; D may be TRBD2 (7 bases). Per the germline V gene, CDR1 is SNHLY and CDR2 is FYNNEI. This CDR3 spans 18 amino acids. Between the trimmed V and J ends, which lost 5 bases and 2 bases, there was a span of 22 bases. Written as DNA, the CDR3 is TGTGCCAGCAGTAGAAATCTAGGGGGGGCAGGAACCTACAATGAGCAGTTCTTC. Translated: CASSRNLGGAGTYNEQFF.

The CDR3 reads CASSQGTGRASDEKLFF. The CDR3 DNA sequence: TGTGCCAGCAGCCAAGGTACCGGGAGGGCCTCGGACGAAAAACTGTTTTTT. This sequence joins TRBV3-1 (or the pseudogene TRBV3-2) and TRBJ1-4; the D is unclear. The CDR3 runs 17 residues. The V gene's germline CDR1 is LGHDT and CDR2 YNNKEL (reference sequence). The V and J ends lost 1 base and 8 bases respectively, with 20 bases between them.

For this clone: The germline gene is not matched at one end of the junction; a read error may be the cause. The genes are TRBV19 and TRBJ1-5; tentative D call: TRBD1 (5 bases). Per the germline V gene, CDR1 is LNHDA and CDR2 is SQIVND (reference sequence). The CDR3 is 15 amino acids. CDR3 in amino acids: CASSMRGSSNQPQHF. The CDR3 region has the DNA TGTGCCAGCAGTATGCGGGGGAGTAGCAATCAGCCCCAGCATTTT.

V and J are TRBV4-1 and TRBJ1-5, with TRBD1 matching over 11 bases. CDR3 length: 18 amino acids. Germline V gene lookup returns CDR1 MGHRA and CDR2 YSYEKL. With 0 bases clipped from V and 2 bases from J, the junction kept 6 bases outside the gene matches. The CDR3 here is CASSQDYGTGGRNQPQHF. CDR3 in DNA: TGCGCCAGCAGCCAAGATTATGGGACAGGGGGACGCAATCAGCCCCAGCATTTT.

This chain joins TRBV4-1 and TRBJ1-1; tentative D call: TRBD1 (6 bases). In germline, CDR1 is MGHRA, CDR2 YSYEKL. Deletions cut 4 bases from V and 11 bases from J, with 20 bases between. The CDR3 extends over 14 amino acids. CDR3 protein: CASSPLTGPGDAFF. As DNA, the CDR3 is TGCGCCAGCAGCCCCTTGACAGGCCCCGGCGACGCTTTCTTT.

As DNA, the CDR3 is TGTGCCAGCAGCCAGGACGGATGGGGCGGGCCCCAGCATTTT. Its translation: CASSQDGWGGPQHF. The rearrangement uses TRBV7-9 and TRBJ1-5; possibly TRBD1 for D (5 bases). V gave up 5 bases and J gave up 9 bases, with 17 bases separating them. The CDR3 covers 14 residues. CDR1 SEHNR and CDR2 FQNEAQ come from the germline V gene (reference sequence). Full variable domain (missing parts from reference TRBV7-9 and TRBJ1-5): DTGVSQNPRHKITKRGQNVTFRCDPISEHNRLYWYRQTLGQGPEFLTYFQNEAQLEKSRLLSDRFSAERPKGSFSTLEIQRTEQGDSAMYLCASSQDGWGGPQHFGDGTRLSIL.

The chain links TRBV10-3 to TRBJ2-2; 14 nucleotides agree with TRBD2. Germline-derived CDR1 and CDR2 are ENHRY and SYGVKD. J was trimmed by 7 bases and V by 7 bases; bases with no gene match: 5. This CDR3 is 15 amino acids long. CDR3 bases: TGTGCCATCATTCGGGGACTAGCGGGAGACGGGGAGCTGTTTTTT. As protein: CAIIRGLAGDGELFF.